This T cell receptor beta chain derives from a study of T-cell memory formation after mild COVID-19. The germline V gene encodes CDR1 DFQATT and CDR2 SNEGSKA (reference sequence). The V gene end was trimmed by 6 bases and the J gene end by 16 bases; junction bases not matched to a gene: 15. CDR3 length: 12 residues. Employing constant-segment primers, 5'RACE generated TCR alpha and TCR beta cDNA libraries bearing sample barcodes and UMIs. TCRdb analysed the 5' RACE reads with MiXCR anew, one entry per CDR3 protein. The sample records about 190,000 distinct CDR3 sequences, about 16% being singletons. The TCR originated in an adult woman who had mild COVID-19 (a few samples of this study predate the infection). Cell type and time point are not known. V gene TRBV20-1 combines with J gene TRBJ2-1, with 7 bases fitting TRBD1. The sequenced sample consisted of PBMCs or a T cell subset sorted from them (not recorded which). The CDR3 DNA sequence: TGCAGTGCCATCGCGACAGGGCCGGTTGGATTCTTC. It codes for CSAIATGPVGFF.